This T cell receptor beta chain was captured in a study of spatial heterogeneity in lung cancer. Time point of the sample: blood at routine non-recurrence follow-up after resection. A single record per CDR3 protein comes from TCRdb applying MiXCR to the 5' RACE reads. This sample has about 33,000 distinct CDR3 sequences, with about 10% found just once. Sequenced material: PBMCs, taken at follow-up. This receptor was identified in a female donor with early-stage non-small cell lung cancer.

The CDR3 region is CASSPRGDYNSPLHF. For the CDR3, the DNA is TGTGCCAGCAGCCCCCGGGGTGACTATAATTCACCCCTCCACTTT. J is TRBJ1-6 and V is TRBV3-1; D is ambiguous. The CDR3 length is 15 residues. The germline V gene encodes CDR1 LGHDT and CDR2 YNNKEL (reference sequence). Trimming stripped 4 bases from V and 3 bases from J, with 10 bases between.